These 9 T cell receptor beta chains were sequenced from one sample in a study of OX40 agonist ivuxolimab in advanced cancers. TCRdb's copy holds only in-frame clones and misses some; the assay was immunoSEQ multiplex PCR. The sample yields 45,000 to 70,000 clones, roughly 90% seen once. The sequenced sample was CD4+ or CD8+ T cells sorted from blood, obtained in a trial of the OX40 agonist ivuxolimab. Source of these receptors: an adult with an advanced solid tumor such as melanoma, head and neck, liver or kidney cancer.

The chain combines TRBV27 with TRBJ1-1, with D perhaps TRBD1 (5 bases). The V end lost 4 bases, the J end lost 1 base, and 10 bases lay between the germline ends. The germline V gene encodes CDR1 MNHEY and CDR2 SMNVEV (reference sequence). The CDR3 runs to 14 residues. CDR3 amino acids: CASSSETENTEAFF. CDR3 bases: TGTGCCAGCAGTTCAGAGACAGAGAACACTGAAGCTTTCTTT.

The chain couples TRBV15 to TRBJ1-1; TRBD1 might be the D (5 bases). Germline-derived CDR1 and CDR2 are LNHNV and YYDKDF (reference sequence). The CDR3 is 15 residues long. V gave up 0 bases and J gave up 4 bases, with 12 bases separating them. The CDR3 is CATSRDVRGGTEAFF. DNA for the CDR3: TGTGCCACCAGCAGAGATGTAAGGGGCGGCACTGAAGCTTTCTTT.

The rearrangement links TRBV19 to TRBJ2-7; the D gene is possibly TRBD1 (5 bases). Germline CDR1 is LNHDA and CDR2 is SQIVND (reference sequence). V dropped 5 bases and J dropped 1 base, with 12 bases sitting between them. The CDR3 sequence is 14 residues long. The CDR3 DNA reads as TGTGCCAGTAGTCTCAATCAGGGTTCCTACGAGCAGTACTTC. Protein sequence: CASSLNQGSYEQYF.

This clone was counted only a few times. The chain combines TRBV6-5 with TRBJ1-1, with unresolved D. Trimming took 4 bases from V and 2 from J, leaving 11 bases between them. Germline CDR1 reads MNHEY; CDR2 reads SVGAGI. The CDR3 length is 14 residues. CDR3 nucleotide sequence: TGTGCCAGCAGTTGGGGAACAGCAAACACTGAAGCTTTCTTT. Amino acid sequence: CASSWGTANTEAFF.

The CDR3 sequence is CASSQSEGGGRTDTQYF. CDR3 DNA sequence: TGTGCCAGCAGCCAGTCGGAGGGGGGGGGAAGAACAGATACGCAGTATTTT. The gene calls are TRBV4-2 and TRBJ2-3; maybe TRBD2 (7 bases). The CDR3 contains 17 residues. V lost 3 bases, J lost 3 bases, and 19 bases lay in between. The germline V gene encodes CDR1 LGHNA and CDR2 YNFKEQ.

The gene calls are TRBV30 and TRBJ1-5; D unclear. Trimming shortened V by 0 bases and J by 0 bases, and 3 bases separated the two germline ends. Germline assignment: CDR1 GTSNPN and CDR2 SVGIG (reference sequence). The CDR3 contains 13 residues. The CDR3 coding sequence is TGTGCCTGGAGTGTAAGTAGCAATCAGCCCCAGCATTTT. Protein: CAWSVSSNQPQHF.

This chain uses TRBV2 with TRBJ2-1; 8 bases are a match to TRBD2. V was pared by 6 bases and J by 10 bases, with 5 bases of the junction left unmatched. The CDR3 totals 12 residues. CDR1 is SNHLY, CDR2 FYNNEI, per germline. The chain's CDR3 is CASSPEREEQFF. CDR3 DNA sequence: TGTGCCAGCAGCCCCGAGCGGGAGGAGCAGTTCTTC.

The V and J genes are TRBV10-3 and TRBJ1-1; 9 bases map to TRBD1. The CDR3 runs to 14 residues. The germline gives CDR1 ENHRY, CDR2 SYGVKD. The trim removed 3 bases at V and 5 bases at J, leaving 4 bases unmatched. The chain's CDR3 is CAISEQTGGTEAFF. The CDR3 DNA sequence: TGTGCCATCAGTGAACAGACAGGGGGTACTGAAGCTTTCTTT.

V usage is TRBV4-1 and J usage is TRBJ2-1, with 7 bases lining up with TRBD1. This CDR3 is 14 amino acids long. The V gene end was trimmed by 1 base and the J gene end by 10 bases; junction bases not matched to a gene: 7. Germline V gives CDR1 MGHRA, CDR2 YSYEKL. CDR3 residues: CASSQVGQAGEQFF. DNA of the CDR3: TGCGCCAGCAGCCAAGTCGGACAGGCAGGGGAGCAGTTCTTC.